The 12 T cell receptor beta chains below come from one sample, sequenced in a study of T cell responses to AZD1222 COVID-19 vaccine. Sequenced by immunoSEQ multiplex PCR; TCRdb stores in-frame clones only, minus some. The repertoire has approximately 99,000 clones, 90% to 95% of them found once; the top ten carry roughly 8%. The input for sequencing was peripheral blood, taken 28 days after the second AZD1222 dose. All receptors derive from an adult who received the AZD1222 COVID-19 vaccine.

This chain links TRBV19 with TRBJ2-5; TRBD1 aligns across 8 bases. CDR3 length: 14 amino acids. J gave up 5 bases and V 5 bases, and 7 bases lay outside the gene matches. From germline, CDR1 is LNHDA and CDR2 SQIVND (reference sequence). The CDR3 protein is CASSLQGAGETQYF. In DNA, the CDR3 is TGTGCCAGTAGTCTCCAGGGGGCAGGGGAGACCCAGTACTTC.

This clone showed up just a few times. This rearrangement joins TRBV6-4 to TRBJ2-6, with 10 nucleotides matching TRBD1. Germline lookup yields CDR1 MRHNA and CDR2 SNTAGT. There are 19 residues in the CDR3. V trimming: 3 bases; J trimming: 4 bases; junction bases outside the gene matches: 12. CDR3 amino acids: CASSDYGQGGDIGANVLTF. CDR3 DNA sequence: TGTGCCAGCAGTGATTACGGACAGGGGGGGGACATAGGGGCCAACGTCCTGACTTTC.

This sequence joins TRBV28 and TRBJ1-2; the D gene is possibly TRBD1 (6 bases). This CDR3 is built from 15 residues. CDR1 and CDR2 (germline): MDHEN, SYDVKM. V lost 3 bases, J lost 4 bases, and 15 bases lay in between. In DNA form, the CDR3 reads TGTGCCAGCAGTTTTCCCCGAGTACAGGGCTATGGCTACACCTTC. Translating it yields CASSFPRVQGYGYTF.

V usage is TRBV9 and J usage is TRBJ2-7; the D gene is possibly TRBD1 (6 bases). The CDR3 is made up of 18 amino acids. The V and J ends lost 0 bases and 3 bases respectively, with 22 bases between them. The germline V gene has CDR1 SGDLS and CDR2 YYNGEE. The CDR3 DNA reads TGTGCCAGCAGCGTAGGAGCCTCTGTCTGGGACACCGACTACGAGCAGTACTTC. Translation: CASSVGASVWDTDYEQYF.

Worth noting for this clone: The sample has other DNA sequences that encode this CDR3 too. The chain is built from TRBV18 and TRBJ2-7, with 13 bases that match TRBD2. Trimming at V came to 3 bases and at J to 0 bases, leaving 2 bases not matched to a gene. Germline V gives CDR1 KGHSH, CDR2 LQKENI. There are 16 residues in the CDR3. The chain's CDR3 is CASSPGTSGTSYEQYF. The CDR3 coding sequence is TGTGCCAGCTCACCCGGGACTAGCGGGACCTCCTACGAGCAGTACTTC.

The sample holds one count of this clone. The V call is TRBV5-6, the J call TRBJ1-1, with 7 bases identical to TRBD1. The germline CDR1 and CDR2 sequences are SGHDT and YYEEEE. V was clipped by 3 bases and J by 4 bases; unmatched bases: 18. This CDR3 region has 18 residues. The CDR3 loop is CASSSFPDRDLIVTEAFF. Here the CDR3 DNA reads TGTGCCAGCAGCTCGTTTCCCGACAGGGATCTAATTGTCACTGAAGCTTTCTTT.

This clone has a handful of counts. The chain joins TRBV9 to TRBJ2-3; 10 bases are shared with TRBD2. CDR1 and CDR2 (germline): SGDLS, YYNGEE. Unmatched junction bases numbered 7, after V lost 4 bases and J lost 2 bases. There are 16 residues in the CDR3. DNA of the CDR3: TGTGCCAGCAGCCCCGGACTAGCGGAGGTCACAGATACGCAGTATTTT. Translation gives CASSPGLAEVTDTQYF.

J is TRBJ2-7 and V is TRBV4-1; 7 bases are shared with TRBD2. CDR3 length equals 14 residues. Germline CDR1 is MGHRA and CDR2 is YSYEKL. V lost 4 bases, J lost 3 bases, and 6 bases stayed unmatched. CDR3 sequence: CASSRGSANYEQYF. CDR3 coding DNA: TGCGCCAGCAGCCGCGGGAGTGCTAACTACGAGCAGTACTTC.

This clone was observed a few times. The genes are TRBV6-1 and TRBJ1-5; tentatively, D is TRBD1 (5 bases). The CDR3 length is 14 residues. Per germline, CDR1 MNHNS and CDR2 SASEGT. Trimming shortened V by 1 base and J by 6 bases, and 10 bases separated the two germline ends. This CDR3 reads CASSEVGVSQPQHF. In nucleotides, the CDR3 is TGTGCCAGCAGTGAAGTGGGGGTCAGTCAGCCCCAGCATTTT.

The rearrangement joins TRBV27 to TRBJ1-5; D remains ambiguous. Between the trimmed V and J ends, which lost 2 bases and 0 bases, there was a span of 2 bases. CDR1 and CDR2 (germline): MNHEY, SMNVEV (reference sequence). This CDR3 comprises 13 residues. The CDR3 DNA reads TGTGCCAGCAGTTTAGGTAGCAATCAGCCCCAGCATTTT. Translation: CASSLGSNQPQHF.

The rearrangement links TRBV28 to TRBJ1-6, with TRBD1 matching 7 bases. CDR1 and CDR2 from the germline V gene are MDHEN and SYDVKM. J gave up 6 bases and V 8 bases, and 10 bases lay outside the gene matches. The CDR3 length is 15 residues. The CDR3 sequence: CASQGGGVGNSPLHF. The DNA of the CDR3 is TGTGCCAGCCAGGGAGGGGGCGTGGGTAATTCACCCCTCCACTTT.

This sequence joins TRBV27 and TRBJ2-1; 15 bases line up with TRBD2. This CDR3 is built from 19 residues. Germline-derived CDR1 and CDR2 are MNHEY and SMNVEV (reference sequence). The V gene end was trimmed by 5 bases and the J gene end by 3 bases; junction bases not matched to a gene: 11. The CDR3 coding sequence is TGTGCCAGCAGTCCCGGGGGACTAGCGGGAGGCGTACACTACAATGAGCAGTTCTTC. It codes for CASSPGGLAGGVHYNEQFF.